These 13 T cell receptor beta chains share one sample of origin, sequenced in a study of blood T cells in healthy people across ages. Primers used in a second PCR of about 7 to 11 cycles were a sample-barcoded 5' primer and a J-beta primer mix. TCRdb re-derived calls from the 5' RACE reads in MiXCR, one entry per CDR3 protein. The profile shows 500,000 to 700,000 distinct CDR3 sequences, approximately 30% of them singletons. Sample: blood. These receptor sequences come from a woman at least 80 years old in good health.

This clonotype has only a few counts. One base away lies a much larger clone, so this may be a sequencing read error. J is TRBJ2-7 and V is TRBV20-1; tentatively, D is TRBD2 (5 bases). The germline V gene encodes CDR1 DFQATT and CDR2 SNEGSKA (reference sequence). V was trimmed by 6 bases and J by 7 bases, leaving 22 bases between them. CDR3 length equals 14 residues. CDR3 coding DNA: TGCAGTGCGACGGTAGGCGGGCCATACAATGAGCAGTACTTC. Protein sequence: CSATVGGPYNEQYF.

This clonotype came up many times. The chain uses TRBV5-1 and TRBJ2-5, with D perhaps TRBD1 (6 bases). This CDR3 is 15 amino acids long. V lost 4 bases, J lost 5 bases, and 18 bases lay in between. The V gene's germline CDR1 is SGHRS and CDR2 YFSETQ. CDR3 DNA: TGCGCCAGCAGCCCGTTCCCAGGGGCGAGGGAGACCCAGTACTTC. The encoded protein is CASSPFPGARETQYF.

This clonotype was observed many times. This chain connects TRBV12-3 or TRBV12-4 to TRBJ2-3; 10 bases fit TRBD2. V shed 4 bases, J shed 5 bases, and the junction held 9 bases outside the gene matches. The CDR3 has 16 residues. CDR3 sequence reads: CASSSGLATPKDTQYF. The CDR3 DNA reads as TGTGCCAGCAGTTCGGGACTAGCGACCCCCAAAGATACGCAGTATTTT.

A remark on this clonotype: Compared with germline, one end of the junction differs, possibly owing to a read error. V is TRBV27 and J is TRBJ1-6, with no clear D. This CDR3 has 14 residues. Germline CDR1 MNHEY, CDR2 SMNVEV (reference sequence). CDR3 DNA sequence: TGTGCCAGCAGTTACGGTTCCTATAATTCACCCCCCCACTTT. Translation: CASSYGSYNSPPHF.

As concerns this clonotype: A much larger clonotype is one base distant, so this may be a read error. The chain has TRBV5-6 and TRBJ1-2; 10 nucleotides align to TRBD1. This CDR3 region has 14 residues. CDR1 is SGHDT, CDR2 YYEEEE, per germline. CDR3: CASSPGQGTYGHTF. CDR3 bases: TGTGCCAGCAGCCCGGGACAGGGGACCTATGGCCACACCTTC. The full variable domain, rest sourced from reference TRBV5-6 and TRBJ1-2, is DAGVTQSPTHLIKTRGQQVTLRCSPKSGHDTVSWYQQALGQGPQFIFQYYEEEERQRGNFPDRFSGHQFPNYSSELNVNALLLGDSALYLCASSPGQGTYGHTFGSGTRLTVV.

Turning to this clonotype: A single base separates this from a much larger clone, so it may be a read error. This chain links TRBV7-9 with TRBJ1-2, with D unclear. Trimming pared 6 bases from V and 9 bases from J, leaving 17 bases between. The CDR3 spans 13 residues. Germline CDR1 is SEHNR and CDR2 is FQNEAQ (reference sequence). The CDR3: CASSFPQDYSYTF. CDR3 sequence (DNA): TGTGCCAGCAGTTTCCCCCAGGATTATAGCTACACCTTC.

J is TRBJ2-3 and V is TRBV3-1; 10 nucleotides align to TRBD2. The ends lost 0 bases at V and 9 bases at J; junction bases unmatched: 9. There are 16 residues in the CDR3. Germline loops: CDR1 LGHDT, CDR2 YNNKEL (reference sequence). The CDR3 DNA reads as TGTGCCAGCAGCCAAGATCCCCTAGCGGGGGCAGGGACGCAGTATTTT. It yields the protein CASSQDPLAGAGTQYF.

On this clonotype: A much larger clone differs from this one at a single base, so this may be a read error. J is TRBJ1-6 and V is TRBV6-5; no definite D call. The CDR3 runs to 13 residues. V lost 6 bases, J lost 10 bases, and 13 bases lay in between. Germline V gives CDR1 MNHEY, CDR2 SVGAGI. The CDR3 here is CASRERDGSPLHF. The CDR3 nucleotides are TGTGCCAGCAGAGAGAGAGACGGATCACCCCTCCACTTT.

V usage is TRBV29-1 and J usage is TRBJ2-5, with TRBD1 matching 8 bases. The J segment lost 6 bases and the V segment lost 4 bases, leaving 10 bases of the junction unmatched. The germline V gene has CDR1 SQVTM and CDR2 ANQGSEA. This CDR3 is 14 amino acids long. The CDR3 DNA sequence: TGCAGCGTTGGGGTAGACAGGGGTGGAAAGACCCAGTACTTC. Translation: CSVGVDRGGKTQYF.

Points on this clonotype: Given the absence of the conserved phenylalanine or tryptophan at the CDR3 end, a read error is likely. The rearrangement links TRBV2 to TRBJ1-5; TRBD1 is a possible D gene (5 bases). The CDR3 runs to 16 residues. The V gene's germline CDR1 is SNHLY and CDR2 FYNNEI. V lost 6 bases to trimming and J lost 0 bases, with 15 bases between them. This CDR3 is CASRSLVGDSNQPQHL. DNA for the CDR3: TGTGCCAGCAGGTCTTTGGTGGGGGATAGCAATCAGCCCCAGCATTTG.

This clonotype was counted at least ten times. The rearrangement uses TRBV4-2 and TRBJ1-1; tentatively, D is TRBD1 (5 bases). Trimming removed 0 bases from V and 6 bases from J, with 14 bases in between. Germline assignment: CDR1 LGHNA and CDR2 YNFKEQ. The CDR3 length is 15 residues. CDR3: CASSQEAGGDAEAFF. CDR3 DNA sequence: TGTGCCAGCAGCCAAGAGGCTGGTGGGGACGCTGAAGCTTTCTTT.

Only a few counts were recorded for this clonotype. The V gene is TRBV25-1, the J gene TRBJ1-3, with a possible D match to TRBD1 (5 bases). Germline V gives CDR1 MGHDK, CDR2 SYGVNS. Deletions cut 3 bases from V and 3 bases from J, with 18 bases between. This CDR3 is 17 amino acids long. CDR3 coding DNA: TGTGCCAGCAGTGATTTCGCCGGGGGTAGAAGTGGAAACACCATATATTTT. Protein: CASSDFAGGRSGNTIYF.

The sample holds many counts of this clonotype. The chain combines TRBV7-8 with TRBJ2-5; no definite D call. The CDR3 length is 13 residues. Germline values: CDR1 SGHVS, CDR2 FQNEAQ. V gave up 1 base and J gave up 4 bases, with 7 bases separating them. DNA for the CDR3: TGTGCCAGCAGCTTAGACTCTCGAGAGACCCAGTACTTC. This translates into CASSLDSRETQYF.